The 14 T cell receptor beta chains presented below share a single source sample, sequenced in a study of OX40 agonist ivuxolimab in advanced cancers. Produced via immunoSEQ multiplex PCR; TCRdb's table is partial and in-frame only. The data contain 80,000 to 130,000 clones, about nine tenths of them singletons. Sample: CD4+ or CD8+ T cells sorted from blood, taken in a trial of the OX40 agonist ivuxolimab. Receptors were obtained from an adult with an advanced solid tumor such as melanoma, head and neck, liver or kidney cancer.

The chain has TRBV18 and TRBJ1-3; 8 bases agree with TRBD1. Germline values: CDR1 KGHSH, CDR2 LQKENI. This CDR3 has 18 amino acids. J was trimmed by 2 bases and V by 3 bases; bases with no gene match: 12. CDR3 region: CASSPTGGIGRTGNTIYF. The CDR3 bases are TGTGCCAGCTCACCTACAGGGGGAATCGGTCGAACTGGAAACACCATATATTTT.

This rearrangement joins TRBV9 to TRBJ2-1; 9 bases are a match to TRBD2. This CDR3 comprises 14 residues. Losses at the gene ends were 1 base for V and 8 bases for J; bases not matched to a gene: 4. Germline CDR1 is SGDLS and CDR2 is YYNGEE. Here the CDR3 reads CASSVRLAGYEQFF. The CDR3 DNA reads as TGTGCCAGCAGCGTAAGGCTAGCGGGATATGAGCAGTTCTTC.

This rearrangement joins TRBV6-6 to TRBJ2-7, with D unresolved. V shed 5 bases and J shed 2 bases, with 7 bases lying between them. The germline CDR1 and CDR2 sequences are MNHNY and SVGAGI (reference sequence). This CDR3 contains 12 residues. The CDR3 coding sequence is TGTGCCAGCAGTGGAAGTGCCTACGAGCAGTACTTC. This translates into CASSGSAYEQYF.

This chain links TRBV7-2 with TRBJ2-6, with D maybe TRBD1 (6 bases). Trimming cost V 4 bases and J 7 bases, with 17 bases left between them. CDR3 length: 16 residues. CDR1 SGHTA and CDR2 FQGNSA come from the germline V gene. CDR3: CASSSVTGLRANVLTF. CDR3 in DNA: TGTGCCAGCAGCTCCGTTACAGGGTTACGCGCCAACGTCCTGACTTTC.

CDR3 residues: CASSLGQNIQYF. CDR3 bases: TGTGCCAGCAGCTTGGGGCAAAACATTCAGTACTTC. The rearrangement joins TRBV5-6 to TRBJ2-4; no reliable D call. This CDR3 has 12 amino acids. Germline V gene sequence: CDR1 SGHDT, CDR2 YYEEEE. V lost 0 bases and J lost 5, with 3 bases in between.

The genes are TRBV13 and TRBJ2-3; no clear D. The CDR3 has 15 residues. Trimming cost V 2 bases and J 0 bases, with 9 bases left between them. CDR1 is PRHDT, CDR2 FYEKMQ, per germline (reference sequence). Here the CDR3 reads CASSLRGDSTDTQYF. The DNA of the CDR3 is TGTGCCAGCAGCTTACGCGGTGATAGCACAGATACGCAGTATTTT.

The gene calls are TRBV7-2 and TRBJ1-2; D call uncertain. The CDR3 is made up of 14 amino acids. The ends were cut back, 6 bases at V and 1 base at J, with 12 bases in the middle. Germline CDR1 is SGHTA and CDR2 is FQGNSA. The CDR3 bases are TGTGCCAGCAGTTCCACGGGATATAACTATGGCTACACCTTC. Translation gives CASSSTGYNYGYTF.

Turning to this clone: This specimen includes other DNA sequences encoding the same CDR3. This chain's CDR3 is CASSIRDQPQHF. CDR3 coding DNA: TGTGCCAGTAGTATAAGGGATCAGCCCCAGCATTTT. V is TRBV19 and J is TRBJ1-5, with D unclear. With 2 bases removed from V and 5 bases from J, the gap between germline ends came to 4 bases. The CDR3 is 12 residues long. Per germline, CDR1 LNHDA and CDR2 SQIVND (reference sequence). The full variable domain, its missing parts supplied by reference TRBV19 and TRBJ1-5, is DGGITQSPKYLFRKEGQNVTLSCEQNLNHDAMYWYRQDPGQGLRLIYYSQIVNDFQKGDIAEGYSVSREKKESFPLTVTSAQKNPTAFYLCASSIRDQPQHFGDGTRLSIL.

The chain links TRBV10-3 to TRBJ1-3, with 8 positions matching TRBD1. The V and J ends lost 10 bases and 4 bases, in that order; junction bases with no gene match: 15. Germline V lookup: CDR1 ENHRY, CDR2 SYGVKD. There are 16 residues in the CDR3. The CDR3 DNA reads TGTGCCACCTCAAGACAGGGGTTAAGATACGGAAACACCATATATTTT. Translated, it gives CATSRQGLRYGNTIYF.

The rearrangement uses TRBV19 and TRBJ1-5; 8 nucleotides align to TRBD1. This CDR3 spans 14 amino acids. The germline V gene encodes CDR1 LNHDA and CDR2 SQIVND (reference sequence). V was pared by 10 bases and J by 4 bases, with 9 bases of the junction left unmatched. The CDR3 loop reads CATADRAKNQPQHF. CDR3 coding DNA: TGTGCCACCGCGGACAGGGCGAAAAATCAGCCCCAGCATTTT.

This chain links TRBV27 with TRBJ2-3; 14 bases align to TRBD2. Germline V gene sequence: CDR1 MNHEY, CDR2 SMNVEV (reference sequence). Trimming at V came to 0 bases and at J to 1 base, leaving 6 bases not matched to a gene. The CDR3 sequence is 19 residues long. CDR3 loop: CASSLSRGTSGSGTDTQYF. CDR3 bases: TGTGCCAGCAGTTTATCGAGGGGGACTAGCGGGAGTGGCACAGATACGCAGTATTTT.

The CDR3 nucleotides read TGTGCCAGCAGCTTCACGACAGGCGGCTATGGCTACACCTTC. Translation: CASSFTTGGYGYTF. The chain joins TRBV28 to TRBJ1-2, with D maybe TRBD1 (6 bases). V shed 6 bases and J shed 4 bases, with 15 bases lying between them. The V gene's germline CDR1 is MDHEN and CDR2 SYDVKM. CDR3 length: 14 amino acids.

Turning to this clone: Other nucleotide sequences from this sample produce the same CDR3. V is TRBV28 and J is TRBJ1-5; possible D gene TRBD1, 5 bases. CDR3 length equals 13 residues. The V gene lost 3 bases and the J gene lost 4 bases, with 7 bases spanning the gap. Germline-derived CDR1 and CDR2 are MDHEN and SYDVKM. The CDR3 DNA reads TGTGCCAGCAGTTTCGGGGGGAATCAGCCCCAGCATTTT. Translating it yields CASSFGGNQPQHF.

The chain couples TRBV5-6 to TRBJ2-3, with D perhaps TRBD2 (6 bases). With 0 bases removed from V and 0 bases from J, the gap between germline ends came to 8 bases. Germline V gene sequence: CDR1 SGHDT, CDR2 YYEEEE. CDR3 length equals 15 residues. CDR3 coding DNA: TGTGCCAGCAGCTTGGGCGGGAAAAGCACAGATACGCAGTATTTT. This translates into CASSLGGKSTDTQYF.